The T cell receptor (beta chain) under discussion was sequenced for a study of siplizumab effects on memory and regulatory T cells. Study-level findings and limits: Naive T cells looked more diverse than memory cells and looked like major alloresponse contributors. Many proliferating CD4+ or CD8+ clones remained unclassified. Roughly 75-96% of them could not be assigned either a naive or a memory phenotype.

Trimming removed 4 bases at V and 2 bases at J, with 8 bases between. Germline V CDR1 and CDR2: MNHEY, SVGAGI. This CDR3 spans 13 amino acids. Turning to this clone: Its antigen is as yet unknown.

Per sample, some 10^5 TCR templates were assayed. Method: immunoSEQ multiplex PCR; TCRdb's copy keeps in-frame clones and lacks some. Seen here are about 82,000 clones, about 87% observed once, and the top ten hold roughly 1.4%. The receptor was isolated from a human donor in good health. The chain uses TRBV6-5 and TRBJ1-2; D might be TRBD1 (5 bases). Sequencing was done on a sample of Tregs sorted from blood. The CDR3 nucleotides are TGTGCCAGCAGTTCGCGGGACAACTATGGCTACACCTTC. The encoded protein is CASSSRDNYGYTF.